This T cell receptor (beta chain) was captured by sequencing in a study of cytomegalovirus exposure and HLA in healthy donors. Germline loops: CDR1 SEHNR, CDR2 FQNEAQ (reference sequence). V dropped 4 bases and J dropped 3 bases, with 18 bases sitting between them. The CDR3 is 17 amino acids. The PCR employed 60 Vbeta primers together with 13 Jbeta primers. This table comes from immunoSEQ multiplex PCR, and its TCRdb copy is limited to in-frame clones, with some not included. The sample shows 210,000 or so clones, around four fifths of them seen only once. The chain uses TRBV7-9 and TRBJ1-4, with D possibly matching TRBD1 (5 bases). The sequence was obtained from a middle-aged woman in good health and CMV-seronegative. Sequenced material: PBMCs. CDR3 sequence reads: CASSSPQRAGSNEKLFF. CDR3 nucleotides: TGTGCCAGCAGCTCCCCCCAACGGGCAGGGTCTAATGAAAAACTGTTTTTT.